This note documents a single TCR beta chain sequence. Its antigen is not known. The entry originates in a study of T-cell reconstitution after alpha-beta-depleted transplantation in children. Unique molecular identifiers were built into the TCRbeta library. From the PCR reads, TCRdb called clonotypes with MiXCR, one entry per CDR3 protein. This table has some 310,000 distinct CDR3 sequences, around 25% appearing once. Study-wide points: At around two months after transplant, the alpha-beta T cells were reportedly derived from several hundred expanded clones that came from non-depleted graft cells.

The sample was PBMCs, mostly from graft donor cells, taken 180 days after TCRalphabeta/CD19-depleted stem cell transplant. This clonotype was sampled from a male patient younger than 18 who had a stem cell transplant for acute lymphoblastic leukemia, so the T cells may come from the graft donor.

This chain's CDR3 is CASNIDRVQETQYF. In nucleotides, the CDR3 is TGTGCCAGCAATATAGACAGGGTACAAGAGACCCAGTACTTC. The J gene is TRBJ2-5, the V gene TRBV6-2 or TRBV6-3; 7 positions agree with TRBD1. The germline V gene has CDR1 MNHEY and CDR2 SVGEGT. This CDR3 has 14 residues. V trimming: 7 bases; J trimming: 2 bases; junction bases outside the gene matches: 7.